These 8 T cell receptor beta chains were all obtained from the same sample, sequenced in a study of human T cells and chemical hapten exposure. TCRdb recomputed calls from the RACE reads with MiXCR, one row per CDR3 protein. The repertoire consists of around 60,000 distinct CDR3 sequences, with about 6.7% occurring once and the leading ten covering around 1.6%. Stated time point: pre-sensitization, week 0. Regarding treatment: therapeutic diphenylcyclopropenone sensitization with weekly scalp DPC. This material consisted of whole blood, taken in connection with sensitization to the hapten diphenylcyclopropenone (DPC). These TCRs come from a woman in her 30s with alopecia areata. Some clones in this sample may be carry-over from other donors' samples.

This clonotype was observed at least ten times. V gene TRBV12-3 or TRBV12-4 combines with J gene TRBJ1-2, with 8 bases identical to TRBD1. J gave up 4 bases and V 5 bases, and 12 bases lay outside the gene matches. The CDR3 runs to 16 residues. For the CDR3, the DNA is TGTGCCAGCAGTCGGACAGGGTTCCTTAACATCTATGGCTACACCTTC. Residues: CASSRTGFLNIYGYTF.

This clonotype was counted a few times. This chain links TRBV6-6 with TRBJ1-5; D may be TRBD1 (6 bases). In germline, CDR1 is MNHNY, CDR2 SVGAGI (reference sequence). V lost 9 bases and J lost 5, with 17 bases in between. This CDR3 spans 14 amino acids. The CDR3 DNA sequence: TGTGCCAGTTTCAGGGGAGGAGGGGATCAGCCCCAGCATTTT. Translating gives CASFRGGGDQPQHF.

This clonotype was counted ten times or more. The chain uses TRBV29-1 and TRBJ1-5; 8 positions match TRBD1. CDR1 is SQVTM, CDR2 ANQGSEA, per germline. The CDR3 length is 13 residues. V was pared by 6 bases and J by 5 bases, with 6 bases of the junction left unmatched. The DNA of the CDR3 is TGCAGCGTAGGGACAGGTAGAGATCAGCCCCAGCATTTT. The encoded protein is CSVGTGRDQPQHF.

The sample holds a few counts of this clonotype. V and J are TRBV19 and TRBJ2-2, with D unclear. Trimming pared 4 bases from V and 0 bases from J, leaving 6 bases between. The CDR3 runs 14 residues. In germline, CDR1 is LNHDA, CDR2 SQIVND (reference sequence). The CDR3 region is CASSRFANTGELFF. The CDR3 DNA reads as TGTGCCAGTAGTAGATTTGCGAACACCGGGGAGCTGTTTTTT.

The sample holds many counts of this clonotype. This chain's CDR3 is CASSLQGLANEKLFF. As DNA, the CDR3 is TGTGCCAGCAGCTTGCAGGGGTTGGCTAATGAAAAACTGTTTTTT. The chain uses TRBV14 and TRBJ1-4; tentatively, D is TRBD1 (6 bases). The germline CDR1 and CDR2 sequences are SGHDN and FVKESK. Trimming cost V 5 bases and J 3 bases, with 13 bases left between them. The CDR3 is 15 amino acids.

In this sample, this clonotype turned up many times. The chain employs TRBV3-1 and TRBJ2-6; D ambiguous. CDR1 LGHDT and CDR2 YNNKEL come from the germline V gene (reference sequence). Trimming stripped 1 base from V and 0 bases from J, with 7 bases between. This CDR3 has 16 residues. The CDR3 DNA reads as TGTGCCAGCAGCCAAGGGGTCTACTCTGGGGCCAACGTCCTGACTTTC. Translated: CASSQGVYSGANVLTF.

Ten or more counts support this clonotype. V is TRBV11-2 and J is TRBJ1-6; tentative D call: TRBD1 (6 bases). V lost 1 base and J 5 bases, leaving 12 bases between the germline ends. This CDR3 is 16 amino acids long. From germline, CDR1 is SGHAT and CDR2 FQNNGV. As DNA, the CDR3 is TGTGCCAGCAGCTTAGGTTTCAGACAGGATAATTCACCCCTCCACTTT. Its protein is CASSLGFRQDNSPLHF.

This clonotype was counted at least ten times. The V call is TRBV29-1, the J call TRBJ2-1; D possibly corresponds to TRBD1 (6 bases). The CDR3 is 10 amino acids. Germline CDR1 reads SQVTM; CDR2 reads ANQGSEA. Trimming shortened V by 5 bases and J by 10 bases, and 9 bases separated the two germline ends. This CDR3 reads CSVLGQEQFF. CDR3 sequence (DNA): TGCAGCGTTCTAGGACAGGAGCAGTTCTTC.